Shown below are 13 T cell receptor beta chains from a single sample sequenced in a study of blood T cell repertoires in COVID-19 (TCRdb year 2020). Libraries were made using the immunoSEQ multiplex PCR assay. TCRdb's version of the immuneACCESS table is confined to in-frame rearrangements and falls short of the full clone set. An unresolved V gene accounts for under half of the shortfall where checked; the remainder is of unknown origin. Within this sample are approximately 55,000 clones, with less than 95% of them counted one time only. Jointly, the top ten make up about 6% of the sample. The specimen sequenced was peripheral blood. The source is a man in his forties with acute or convalescent COVID-19.

The chain links TRBV18 to TRBJ2-5; 10 nucleotides line up with TRBD2. Losses at the gene ends were 0 bases for V and 5 bases for J; bases not matched to a gene: 12. CDR3 size: 18 residues. Germline V gene sequence: CDR1 KGHSH, CDR2 LQKENI. In DNA, the CDR3 is TGTGCCAGCTCACCACCAGCTATAGAGCGGGAGGGTCGGGAGACCCAGTACTTC. Translating it yields CASSPPAIEREGRETQYF.

V gene TRBV3-1 (or the pseudogene TRBV3-2) combines with J gene TRBJ2-7, with D uncertain. Trimming removed 2 bases from V and 0 bases from J, with 11 bases in between. The length of the CDR3 is 15 residues. Germline V gene lookup returns CDR1 LGHDT and CDR2 YNNKEL (reference sequence). Here the CDR3 reads CASSQCTVLSYEQYF. For the CDR3, the DNA is TGTGCCAGCAGCCAATGCACAGTTCTCTCCTACGAGCAGTACTTC.

The V call is TRBV19, the J call TRBJ2-1, with D possibly TRBD2 on 6 matching bases. CDR3 length: 17 amino acids. Germline V gene sequence: CDR1 LNHDA, CDR2 SQIVND (reference sequence). V dropped 3 bases and J dropped 4 bases, with 19 bases sitting between them. CDR3 protein: CASSIGIGRKAYNEQFF. The CDR3 DNA is TGTGCCAGTAGTATTGGGATCGGGAGAAAGGCTTACAATGAGCAGTTCTTC. The full variable domain, in which reference TRBV19 and TRBJ2-1 provide the parts outside the CDR3, is DGGITQSPKYLFRKEGQNVTLSCEQNLNHDAMYWYRQDPGQGLRLIYYSQIVNDFQKGDIAEGYSVSREKKESFPLTVTSAQKNPTAFYLCASSIGIGRKAYNEQFFGPGTRLTVL.

Note on this clone: Other DNA sequences in the same sample also yield this CDR3. The rearrangement uses TRBV19 and TRBJ1-5; TRBD1 matches 7 bases. CDR1 and CDR2 (germline): LNHDA, SQIVND (reference sequence). This CDR3 has 13 residues. V was pared by 5 bases and J by 3 bases, with 1 base of the junction left unmatched. The CDR3 DNA follows: TGTGCCAGTAGTGGGACAGCCAATCAGCCCCAGCATTTT. Its protein is CASSGTANQPQHF.

J is TRBJ2-5 and V is TRBV6-6, with a weak D call TRBD1 (5 bases). V was clipped by 7 bases and J by 2 bases, with 14 bases between them. Germline CDR1 and CDR2: MNHNY and SVGAGI (reference sequence). CDR3 size: 14 residues. The CDR3 here is CASNKPGPQETQYF. CDR3 nucleotides: TGTGCCAGCAATAAGCCAGGGCCTCAAGAGACCCAGTACTTC.

This chain uses TRBV7-9 with TRBJ2-7; 10 bases are shared with TRBD2. After removal of 2 bases from V and 3 bases from J, the junction contained 13 bases not matched to a gene. This CDR3 is built from 18 residues. CDR1 and CDR2 (germline): SEHNR, FQNEAQ (reference sequence). This CDR3 reads CASSLWTSGSSRDYEQYF. The DNA of the CDR3 is TGTGCCAGCAGCTTATGGACTAGCGGATCCTCTCGAGACTACGAGCAGTACTTC.

The chain recombines TRBV3-1 (or the pseudogene TRBV3-2) with TRBJ2-1; 9 positions match TRBD2. The CDR3 runs 15 residues. Unmatched junction bases numbered 9, after V lost 6 bases and J lost 6 bases. Germline loops: CDR1 LGHDT, CDR2 YNNKEL (reference sequence). The CDR3 is CASRPGTSRGNEQFF. The CDR3 nucleotides read TGTGCCAGCAGACCCGGGACTAGCCGAGGCAATGAGCAGTTCTTC.

The gene calls are TRBV4-1 and TRBJ1-2; 7 nucleotides match TRBD1. This CDR3 is built from 13 residues. Germline-derived CDR1 and CDR2 are MGHRA and YSYEKL. J was trimmed by 8 bases and V by 4 bases; bases with no gene match: 7. The CDR3 loop reads CASSPGTVQGYTF. CDR3 DNA: TGCGCCAGCAGCCCTGGGACAGTTCAAGGCTACACCTTC.

The J gene is TRBJ2-3, the V gene TRBV25-1, with D tentatively TRBD1 (5 bases). CDR1 and CDR2 from the germline V gene are MGHDK and SYGVNS. The CDR3 sequence is 12 residues long. Trimming pared 4 bases from V and 11 bases from J, leaving 13 bases between. DNA of the CDR3: TGTGCCAGCAGTGGAGACCAGCAGGGGCAGTATTTT. It yields the protein CASSGDQQGQYF. The whole variable domain, filled in from reference TRBV25-1 and TRBJ2-3, reads EADIYQTPRYLVIGTGKKITLECSQTMGHDKMYWYQQDPGMELHLIHYSYGVNSTEKGDLSSESTVSRIRTEHFPLTLESARPSHTSQYLCASSGDQQGQYFGPGTRLTVL.

The V and J genes are TRBV5-4 and TRBJ2-7; perhaps TRBD1 as D (5 bases). Germline assignment: CDR1 SGHNT and CDR2 YYREEE (reference sequence). V was cut by 3 bases and J by 6 bases, with 16 bases left in between. CDR3 length: 14 amino acids. The CDR3: CASSWPGQKAEQYF. The CDR3 region has the DNA TGTGCCAGCAGCTGGCCCGGACAAAAAGCCGAGCAGTACTTC.

V is TRBV30 and J is TRBJ2-5; D gene ambiguous. V lost 2 bases to trimming and J lost 2 bases, with 6 bases between them. Germline V CDR1 and CDR2: GTSNPN, SVGIG (reference sequence). The CDR3 contains 12 residues. CDR3 bases: TGTGCCTGGAGTACACGTCAAGAGACCCAGTACTTC. This encodes CAWSTRQETQYF.

The gene calls are TRBV6-5 and TRBJ2-7; TRBD2 matches 11 bases. The germline CDR1 and CDR2 sequences are MNHEY and SVGAGI. This CDR3 spans 15 amino acids. V lost 0 bases to trimming and J lost 3 bases; unmatched junction nucleotides: 1. The CDR3 region is CASSYSTSGNYEQYF. CDR3 DNA sequence: TGTGCCAGCAGTTACTCGACTAGCGGGAACTACGAGCAGTACTTC.

V and J are TRBV15 and TRBJ2-1; 10 positions agree with TRBD2. With 2 bases clipped from V and 10 bases from J, the junction kept 5 bases outside the gene matches. The CDR3 is made up of 14 amino acids. Germline V gives CDR1 LNHNV, CDR2 YYDKDF (reference sequence). CDR3 sequence reads: CATSRSGLAEEQFF. The CDR3 coding sequence is TGTGCCACCAGCAGATCCGGACTAGCGGAGGAGCAGTTCTTC.